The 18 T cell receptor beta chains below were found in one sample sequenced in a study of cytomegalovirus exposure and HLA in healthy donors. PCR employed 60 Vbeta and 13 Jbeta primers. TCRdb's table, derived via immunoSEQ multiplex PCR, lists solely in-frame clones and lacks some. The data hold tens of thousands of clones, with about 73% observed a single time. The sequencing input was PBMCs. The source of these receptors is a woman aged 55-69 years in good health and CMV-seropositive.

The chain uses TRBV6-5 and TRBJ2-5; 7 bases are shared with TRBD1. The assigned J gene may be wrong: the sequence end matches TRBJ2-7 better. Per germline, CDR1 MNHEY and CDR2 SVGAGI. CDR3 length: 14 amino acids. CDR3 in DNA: TGTGCCAGCAGTTTCCGGGACAGTACCTACGAGCAGTACTTC. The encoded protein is CASSFRDSTYEQYF.

CDR3 coding DNA: TGTGCCAGCAGTCCCCGGGGACAGGGAGTCACTGAAGCTTTCTTT. Its translation: CASSPRGQGVTEAFF. The chain uses TRBV6-6 and TRBJ1-1; TRBD1 matches at 9 bases. With V trimmed by 5 bases and J by 4 bases, 8 bases remained unmatched. The CDR3 length is 15 residues. The germline V gene encodes CDR1 MNHNY and CDR2 SVGAGI (reference sequence).

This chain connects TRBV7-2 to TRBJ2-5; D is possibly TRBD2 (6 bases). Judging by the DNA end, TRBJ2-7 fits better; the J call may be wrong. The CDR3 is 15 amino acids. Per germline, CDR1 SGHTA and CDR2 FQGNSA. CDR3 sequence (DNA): TGTGCCAGCAGCTCAAACGGCGGGGACTCCTACGAGCAGTACTTC. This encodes CASSSNGGDSYEQYF.

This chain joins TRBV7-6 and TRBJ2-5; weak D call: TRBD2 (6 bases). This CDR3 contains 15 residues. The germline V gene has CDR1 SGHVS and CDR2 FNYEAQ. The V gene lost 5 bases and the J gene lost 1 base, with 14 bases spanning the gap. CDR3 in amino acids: CASSPAGPFQETQYF. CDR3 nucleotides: TGTGCCAGCAGCCCGGCGGGACCGTTCCAAGAGACCCAGTACTTC.

The CDR3 reads CASSSGNYGYTF. The CDR3 DNA is TGTGCCAGCAGCTCGGGGAATTATGGCTACACCTTC. The genes are TRBV7-8 and TRBJ1-2; D not resolved. The CDR3 runs 12 residues. From germline, CDR1 is SGHVS and CDR2 FQNEAQ. The V end lost 4 bases, the J end lost 5 bases, and 8 bases lay between the germline ends.

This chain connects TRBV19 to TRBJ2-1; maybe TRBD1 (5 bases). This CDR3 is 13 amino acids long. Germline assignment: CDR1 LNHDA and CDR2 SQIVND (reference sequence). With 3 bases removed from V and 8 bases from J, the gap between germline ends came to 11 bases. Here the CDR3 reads CASSIGRVDEQFF. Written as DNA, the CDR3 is TGTGCCAGTAGTATCGGCAGGGTGGATGAGCAGTTCTTC.

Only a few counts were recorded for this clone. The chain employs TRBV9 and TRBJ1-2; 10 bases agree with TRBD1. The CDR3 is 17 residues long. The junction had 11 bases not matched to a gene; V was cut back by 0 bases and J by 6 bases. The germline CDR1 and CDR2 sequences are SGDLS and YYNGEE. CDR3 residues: CASSVGTGGWGLDGYTF. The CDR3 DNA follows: TGTGCCAGCAGCGTAGGGACAGGGGGATGGGGTTTGGATGGCTACACCTTC. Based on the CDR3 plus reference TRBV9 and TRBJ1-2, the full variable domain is DSGVTQTPKHLITATGQRVTLRCSPRSGDLSVYWYQQSLDQGLQFLIQYYNGEERAKGNILERFSAQQFPDLHSELNLSSLELGDSALYFCASSVGTGGWGLDGYTFGSGTRLTVV.

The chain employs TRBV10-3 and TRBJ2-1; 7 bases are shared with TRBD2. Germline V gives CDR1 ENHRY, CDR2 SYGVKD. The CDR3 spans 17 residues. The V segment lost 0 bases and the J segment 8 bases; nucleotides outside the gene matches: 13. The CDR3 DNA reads TGTGCCATCAGTGAGTCTGTACTCGGGGGGACCAAGGATGAGCAGTTCTTC. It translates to CAISESVLGGTKDEQFF.

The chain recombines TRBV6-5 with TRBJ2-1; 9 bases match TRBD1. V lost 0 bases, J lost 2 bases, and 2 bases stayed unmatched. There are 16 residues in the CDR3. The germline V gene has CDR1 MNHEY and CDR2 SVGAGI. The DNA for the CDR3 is TGTGCCAGCAGTTACTCGACAGGGGGGGCCTACAATGAGCAGTTCTTC. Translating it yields CASSYSTGGAYNEQFF.

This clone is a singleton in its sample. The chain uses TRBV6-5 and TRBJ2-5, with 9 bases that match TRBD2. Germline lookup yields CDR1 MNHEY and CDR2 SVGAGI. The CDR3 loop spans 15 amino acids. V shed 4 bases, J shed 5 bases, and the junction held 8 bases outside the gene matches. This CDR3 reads CASSSGGGAQETQYF. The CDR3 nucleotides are TGTGCCAGCAGTTCCGGCGGGGGGGCGCAGGAGACCCAGTACTTC.

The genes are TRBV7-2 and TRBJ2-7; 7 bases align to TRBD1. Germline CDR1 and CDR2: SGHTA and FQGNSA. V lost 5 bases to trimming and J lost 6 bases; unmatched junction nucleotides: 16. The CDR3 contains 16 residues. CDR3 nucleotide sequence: TGTGCCAGCAGCCCCAACTCGGGACAGAGGGCCGGCGAGCAGTACTTC. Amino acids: CASSPNSGQRAGEQYF.

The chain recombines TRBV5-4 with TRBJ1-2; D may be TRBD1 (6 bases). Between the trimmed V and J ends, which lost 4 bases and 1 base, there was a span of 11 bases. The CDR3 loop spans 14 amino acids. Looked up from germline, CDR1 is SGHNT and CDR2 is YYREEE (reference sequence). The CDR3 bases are TGTGCCAGCAGCCTTTGGACAGTTAACTATGGCTACACCTTC. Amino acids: CASSLWTVNYGYTF.

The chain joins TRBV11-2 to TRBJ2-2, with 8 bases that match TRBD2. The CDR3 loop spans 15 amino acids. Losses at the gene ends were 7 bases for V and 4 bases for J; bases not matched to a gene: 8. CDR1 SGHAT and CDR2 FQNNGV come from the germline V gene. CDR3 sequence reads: CASKTERGGTGELFF. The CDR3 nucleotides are TGTGCCAGCAAAACTGAACGGGGGGGCACCGGGGAGCTGTTTTTT.

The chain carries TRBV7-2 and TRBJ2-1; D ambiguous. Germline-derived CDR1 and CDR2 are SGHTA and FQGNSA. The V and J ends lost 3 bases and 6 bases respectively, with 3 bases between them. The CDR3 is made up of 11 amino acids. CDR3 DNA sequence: TGTGCCAGCAGCTTTAGCAATGAGCAGTTCTTC. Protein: CASSFSNEQFF.

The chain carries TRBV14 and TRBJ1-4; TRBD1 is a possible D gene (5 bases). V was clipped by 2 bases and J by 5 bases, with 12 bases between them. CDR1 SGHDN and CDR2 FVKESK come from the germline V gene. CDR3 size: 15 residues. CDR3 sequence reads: CASSQLRDSNEKLFF. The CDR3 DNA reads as TGTGCCAGCAGCCAACTCCGGGACTCAAATGAAAAACTGTTTTTT.

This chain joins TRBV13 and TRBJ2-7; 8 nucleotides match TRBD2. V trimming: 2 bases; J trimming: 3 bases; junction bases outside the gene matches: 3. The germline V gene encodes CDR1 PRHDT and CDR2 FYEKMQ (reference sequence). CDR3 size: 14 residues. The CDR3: CASSLRAGGYEQYF. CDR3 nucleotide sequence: TGTGCCAGCAGCTTAAGGGCGGGGGGCTACGAGCAGTACTTC.

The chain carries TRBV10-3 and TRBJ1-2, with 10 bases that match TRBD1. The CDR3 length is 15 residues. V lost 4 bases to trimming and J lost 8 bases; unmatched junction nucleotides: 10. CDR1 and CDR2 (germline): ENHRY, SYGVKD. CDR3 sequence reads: CAISGQDRGLRGYTF. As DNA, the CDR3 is TGTGCCATCAGTGGGCAAGACAGGGGGCTGAGGGGCTACACCTTC.

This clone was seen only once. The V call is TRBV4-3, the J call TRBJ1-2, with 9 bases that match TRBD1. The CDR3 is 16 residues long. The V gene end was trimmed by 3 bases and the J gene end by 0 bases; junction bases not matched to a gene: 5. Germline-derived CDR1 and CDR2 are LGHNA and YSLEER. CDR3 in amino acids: CASSHAGTGPNYGYTF. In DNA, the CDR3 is TGCGCCAGCAGCCATGCCGGGACAGGGCCTAACTATGGCTACACCTTC.